This T cell receptor beta chain was obtained from a study of blood T cell repertoires in COVID-19. This clone has a single count. V gave up 5 bases and J gave up 1 base, with 8 bases separating them. Germline V gene sequence: CDR1 LNHDA, CDR2 SQIVND (reference sequence). This CDR3 comprises 13 residues. Original data processing: Amplification of reference gene primers provided the estimated nucleated cell counts. The data were produced by immunoSEQ multiplex PCR, yet TCRdb's version contains in-frame clones alone and is incomplete. V and J calls and clone size follow that table, whereas D and trimming were derived from the DNA. Altogether about 160,000 clones are present, roughly 93% being singletons, with the ten largest covering 4.6%.

The chain recombines TRBV19 with TRBJ1-2; a possible D gene is TRBD1 (6 bases). The clonotype originates from a woman aged 50 to 60 with acute or convalescent COVID-19. The sequenced sample consisted of peripheral blood. The CDR3 loop is CASSYRVNYGYTF. The CDR3 DNA reads TGTGCCAGTAGTTACAGGGTTAACTATGGCTACACCTTC.